This TCR beta chain was sequenced during a study of technical replicates of blood from a handful of donors. In this sample, this clone turned up once. The CDR3 spans 13 residues. Trimming pared 0 bases from V and 6 bases from J, leaving 9 bases between. Per the germline V gene, CDR1 is MNHEY and CDR2 is SVGAGI. Only in-frame clones appear in the TCRdb table, and some are missing; sequencing was by immunoSEQ multiplex PCR. The repertoire holds some 60,000 clones, with roughly 89% as singletons. The sequence came from a human donor in good health. Some clones in this sample may be carry-over from other donors' samples. Sequenced sample: PBMCs. V and J are TRBV6-5 and TRBJ2-7; D is ambiguous. This CDR3 reads CASSYSRYREQYF. In nucleotides, the CDR3 is TGTGCCAGCAGTTACTCACGGTACCGCGAGCAGTACTTC.